The 9 T cell receptor beta chains below were found in one sample sequenced in a study of shared clonotypes between healthy human individuals. Using immunoSEQ multiplex PCR, the repertoire was profiled, and TCRdb retains in-frame clones only, with some absent. The sample consists of around 700,000 clones, roughly 70% of them appearing once. Input material: memory CD4+ T cells sorted from blood. Sample subset: CD45RA-negative fraction. The receptors were sampled from a woman aged 30 to 39 in good health.

The chain employs TRBV2 and TRBJ2-5, with a tentative D call TRBD1 (5 bases). V lost 7 bases to trimming and J lost 5 bases, with 17 bases between them. Looked up from germline, CDR1 is SNHLY and CDR2 is FYNNEI. This CDR3 spans 14 amino acids. The CDR3 coding sequence is TGTGCCAGCATAGGGCGACAGTTGACGGAGACCCAGTACTTC. Translated: CASIGRQLTETQYF.

The V and J genes are TRBV10-1 and TRBJ2-7; 8 bases align to TRBD2. The CDR3 length is 14 residues. The germline gives CDR1 WNHNN, CDR2 SYGVQD (reference sequence). V shed 6 bases, J shed 0 bases, and the junction held 4 bases outside the gene matches. This CDR3 is CASSGSGTSYEQYF. In DNA, the CDR3 is TGCGCCAGCAGCGGTAGCGGGACCTCCTACGAGCAGTACTTC.

The gene calls are TRBV19 and TRBJ2-7; no clear D gene. This CDR3 contains 12 residues. V lost 1 base to trimming and J lost 6 bases, with 7 bases between them. CDR1 and CDR2 from the germline V gene are LNHDA and SQIVND (reference sequence). CDR3 amino acids: CASSIVMGEQYF. CDR3 bases: TGTGCCAGTAGTATAGTTATGGGCGAGCAGTACTTC.

The chain carries TRBV7-2 and TRBJ2-1, with D perhaps TRBD2 (5 bases). Germline V CDR1 and CDR2: SGHTA, FQGNSA. Trimming removed 1 base at V and 8 bases at J, with 15 bases between. CDR3 length: 15 amino acids. In nucleotides, the CDR3 is TGTGCCAGCAGCTTAGTTCGGGGTATCCCCCATGAGCAGTTCTTC. Its protein product is CASSLVRGIPHEQFF.

The V gene is TRBV5-5, the J gene TRBJ1-1, with TRBD1 matching over 7 bases. The CDR3 contains 14 residues. Per germline, CDR1 SGHKS and CDR2 YYEKEE (reference sequence). V shed 5 bases, J shed 6 bases, and the junction held 10 bases outside the gene matches. CDR3 region: CASSQRTGRPEAFF. The CDR3 DNA follows: TGTGCCAGCAGTCAAAGGACAGGACGGCCTGAAGCTTTCTTT.

V and J are TRBV2 and TRBJ2-7, with TRBD1 matching over 7 bases. The junction had 8 bases not matched to a gene; V was cut back by 8 bases and J by 1 base. The CDR3 totals 14 residues. In germline, CDR1 is SNHLY, CDR2 FYNNEI. CDR3: CASHRVTGSYEQYF. CDR3 bases: TGTGCCAGCCACCGAGTGACAGGGTCCTACGAGCAGTACTTC.

Here the CDR3 DNA reads TGTGCCAGCAGTGAACCGGGACTAGCGGCCCTAGCCAAAAACATTCAGTACTTC. This sequence encodes CASSEPGLAALAKNIQYF. This rearrangement joins TRBV6-1 to TRBJ2-4, with TRBD2 matching 11 bases. The CDR3 runs to 18 residues. Germline trimming cut 2 bases from V and 0 bases from J; bases unmatched to any gene: 6. Germline V gene data show CDR1 as MNHNS and CDR2 as SASEGT.

The count of this clone is one. The chain recombines TRBV5-1 with TRBJ2-3; 7 bases line up with TRBD2. The CDR3 is made up of 14 amino acids. Germline loops: CDR1 SGHRS, CDR2 YFSETQ. The V segment lost 0 bases and the J segment 8 bases; nucleotides outside the gene matches: 6. The CDR3 coding sequence is TGCGCCAGCAGCTTGGAGCTAGCGGACACTACGCAGTATTTT. This codes for CASSLELADTTQYF.

V gene TRBV7-9 combines with J gene TRBJ1-4; possibly TRBD1 for D (5 bases). The germline V gene encodes CDR1 SEHNR and CDR2 FQNEAQ (reference sequence). Trimming took off 5 bases at V and 0 bases at J, with 22 bases between the two ends. This CDR3 spans 19 amino acids. The chain's CDR3 is CASSHRDLGHGATNEKLFF. CDR3 nucleotides: TGTGCCAGCAGCCACCGGGACCTAGGACATGGGGCAACTAATGAAAAACTGTTTTTT.